The 22 T cell receptor beta chains below were found in one sample sequenced in a study of cytomegalovirus exposure and HLA in healthy donors. This PCR relied on a set of 60 Vbeta primers and 13 Jbeta primers. The repertoire was sequenced with immunoSEQ multiplex PCR; TCRdb's copy has only in-frame clones and lacks some. Seen here are 90,000 to 120,000 clones, 60% to 85% observed once, and the top ten hold over 5%. The sample was PBMCs. The receptors originated from a female donor in good health and CMV-seropositive.

The genes are TRBV6-5 and TRBJ2-5; maybe TRBD2 (6 bases). The CDR3 loop spans 14 amino acids. The V and J ends lost 6 bases and 7 bases respectively, with 18 bases between them. The germline V gene has CDR1 MNHEY and CDR2 SVGAGI. CDR3 protein: CASRRGTAVPTQYF. CDR3 coding DNA: TGTGCCAGCAGACGGGGGACCGCCGTTCCGACCCAGTACTTC.

V is TRBV4-2 and J is TRBJ2-7; the D is unclear. Germline-derived CDR1 and CDR2 are LGHNA and YNFKEQ. With 0 bases removed from V and 0 bases from J, the gap between germline ends came to 15 bases. The CDR3 is made up of 17 amino acids. In DNA form, the CDR3 reads TGTGCCAGCAGCCAAGATTCTTTTGTAGCAGTCTCCTACGAGCAGTACTTC. This codes for CASSQDSFVAVSYEQYF.

V usage is TRBV7-2 and J usage is TRBJ1-4; 9 bases fit TRBD1. J lost 5 bases, V lost 3 bases, and 4 bases had no gene match. The CDR3 spans 15 residues. Per germline, CDR1 SGHTA and CDR2 FQGNSA. DNA for the CDR3: TGTGCCAGCAGCTTGTTTGGGACAGGGAATGAAAAACTGTTTTTT. This gives the protein CASSLFGTGNEKLFF.

The J gene is TRBJ2-7, the V gene TRBV4-1, with 7 nucleotides matching TRBD2. The CDR3 extends over 15 amino acids. Germline CDR1 reads MGHRA; CDR2 reads YSYEKL. V lost 2 bases to trimming and J lost 0 bases; unmatched junction nucleotides: 4. CDR3 nucleotides: TGCGCCAGCAGCCAACGCGGGGGAAACTCCTACGAGCAGTACTTC. Translation gives CASSQRGGNSYEQYF.

This rearrangement joins TRBV30 to TRBJ2-3, with TRBD2 as a possible D gene (6 bases). The germline gives CDR1 GTSNPN, CDR2 SVGIG (reference sequence). This CDR3 spans 15 amino acids. Between the trimmed V and J ends, which lost 4 bases and 5 bases, there was a span of 19 bases. CDR3 amino acids: CAWTGEPPEGDTQYF. CDR3 DNA sequence: TGTGCCTGGACTGGAGAGCCCCCGGAGGGAGATACGCAGTATTTT. The full variable domain, in which reference TRBV30 and TRBJ2-3 provide the parts outside the CDR3, is SQTIHQWPATLVQPVGSPLSLECTVEGTSNPNLYWYRQAAGRGLQLLFYSVGIGQISSEVPQNLSASRPQDRQFILSSKKLLLSDSGFYLCAWTGEPPEGDTQYFGPGTRLTVL.

This chain joins TRBV28 and TRBJ2-5, with D possibly being TRBD2 (6 bases). This CDR3 spans 15 amino acids. Germline CDR1 is MDHEN and CDR2 is SYDVKM. V gave up 2 bases and J gave up 2 bases, with 12 bases separating them. CDR3 nucleotides: TGTGCCAGCAGTTTAAGGTCGGGAGATCAAGAGACCCAGTACTTC. Translating it yields CASSLRSGDQETQYF.

The rearrangement links TRBV7-2 to TRBJ2-5; tentatively, D is TRBD1 (5 bases). CDR1 and CDR2 from the germline V gene are SGHTA and FQGNSA. Trimming removed 4 bases from V and 4 bases from J, with 16 bases in between. The CDR3 sequence is 15 residues long. CDR3 DNA: TGTGCCAGCAGCTCCACCGGTTTGCAGGGAGAGACCCAGTACTTC. This codes for CASSSTGLQGETQYF.

The chain is built from TRBV5-1 and TRBJ1-5, with TRBD1 matching 7 bases. Trimming removed 0 bases from V and 7 bases from J; junction bases left unmatched: 4. Germline V CDR1 and CDR2: SGHRS, YFSETQ. This CDR3 contains 14 residues. As DNA, the CDR3 is TGCGCCAGCAGCTTGGGGGACAGAGGACAGCCCCAGCATTTT. Protein: CASSLGDRGQPQHF.

The genes are TRBV30 and TRBJ1-1; D possibly corresponds to TRBD1 (5 bases). Trimming cost V 2 bases and J 3 bases, with 10 bases left between them. This CDR3 has 13 amino acids. Germline lookup yields CDR1 GTSNPN and CDR2 SVGIG (reference sequence). The CDR3 DNA sequence: TGTGCCTGGAGTCGGGGGAGTCACACTGAAGCTTTCTTT. This encodes CAWSRGSHTEAFF.

The V call is TRBV7-3, the J call TRBJ2-3, with 7 bases that match TRBD2. The CDR3 runs 14 residues. Trimming took 3 bases from V and 4 from J; bases not matched to a gene: 4. CDR1 is SGHTA, CDR2 FQGTGA, per germline. The CDR3 sequence is CASSLGGGPDTQYF. The CDR3 DNA reads TGTGCCAGCAGCTTGGGGGGAGGGCCAGATACGCAGTATTTT.

The V gene is TRBV7-2, the J gene TRBJ1-2, with 8 bases matching TRBD1. The V gene's germline CDR1 is SGHTA and CDR2 FQGNSA. The CDR3 contains 15 residues. The J segment lost 2 bases and the V segment lost 4 bases, leaving 6 bases of the junction unmatched. CDR3: CASSYRDRRNYGYTF. The CDR3 DNA sequence: TGTGCCAGCAGCTACCGGGACAGGAGGAACTATGGCTACACCTTC.

The chain couples TRBV6-5 to TRBJ2-1, with D maybe TRBD2 (5 bases). The V gene's germline CDR1 is MNHEY and CDR2 SVGAGI. V was shortened by 0 bases and J by 6 bases, with 15 bases between the two germline ends. The CDR3 runs 16 residues. The CDR3 region is CASSYSTGSRGNEQFF. CDR3 bases: TGTGCCAGCAGTTACTCGACCGGGTCTCGGGGCAATGAGCAGTTCTTC.

The chain combines TRBV5-1 with TRBJ2-3; D might be TRBD1 (5 bases). The germline V gene encodes CDR1 SGHRS and CDR2 YFSETQ. Trimming removed 0 bases at V and 2 bases at J, with 10 bases between. CDR3 length: 15 amino acids. CDR3 DNA: TGCGCCAGCAGCTTGGTGGGGCAGAACACAGATACGCAGTATTTT. Protein: CASSLVGQNTDTQYF.

This chain joins TRBV7-9 and TRBJ2-2; TRBD2 aligns across 10 bases. V was pared by 1 base and J by 6 bases, with 11 bases of the junction left unmatched. This CDR3 comprises 18 residues. CDR1 and CDR2 (germline): SEHNR, FQNEAQ (reference sequence). The DNA of the CDR3 is TGTGCCAGCAGCTTAGAATACCTAGCGGGAGTTCACGCCGGGGAGCTGTTTTTT. Amino acids: CASSLEYLAGVHAGELFF.

J is TRBJ1-1 and V is TRBV18, with D unclear. The length of the CDR3 is 13 residues. Trimming took 3 bases from V and 1 from J, leaving 6 bases between them. Germline V lookup: CDR1 KGHSH, CDR2 LQKENI. The CDR3, as DNA: TGTGCCAGCTCACCCCTGAGGAACACTGAAGCTTTCTTT. Its translation: CASSPLRNTEAFF.

The rearrangement joins TRBV28 to TRBJ2-1; D is undetermined. Germline CDR1 MDHEN, CDR2 SYDVKM. The CDR3 sequence is 13 residues long. V lost 1 base and J lost 15, with 16 bases in between. The CDR3, as DNA: TGTGCCAGCAGTTTATCCAGTGAGGCTACTACGTTCTTC. Translated: CASSLSSEATTFF. The full variable domain, completed using reference TRBV28 and TRBJ2-1, is DVKVTQSSRYLVKRTGEKVFLECVQDMDHENMFWYRQDPGLGLRLIYFSYDVKMKEKGDIPEGYSVSREKKERFSLILESASTNQTSMYLCASSLSSEATTFFGPGTRLTVL.

This chain links TRBV13 with TRBJ1-3, with D unclear. The CDR3 is 17 residues long. Germline V gene sequence: CDR1 PRHDT, CDR2 FYEKMQ (reference sequence). Trimming pared 0 bases from V and 3 bases from J, leaving 15 bases between. CDR3 region: CASSLGSGAGVGNTIYF. The CDR3, as DNA: TGTGCCAGCAGCTTAGGCAGCGGCGCCGGGGTTGGAAACACCATATATTTT.

This sequence joins TRBV9 and TRBJ1-2; 12 bases fit TRBD1. This CDR3 contains 15 residues. Looked up from germline, CDR1 is SGDLS and CDR2 is YYNGEE. The J segment lost 5 bases and the V segment lost 4 bases, leaving 6 bases of the junction unmatched. Here the CDR3 DNA reads TGTGCCAGCAGCCCTGGGACAGGGGGCGTGTATGGCTACACCTTC. Translating gives CASSPGTGGVYGYTF. Full variable domain (remainder filled in from reference TRBV9 and TRBJ1-2): DSGVTQTPKHLITATGQRVTLRCSPRSGDLSVYWYQQSLDQGLQFLIQYYNGEERAKGNILERFSAQQFPDLHSELNLSSLELGDSALYFCASSPGTGGVYGYTFGSGTRLTVV.

This chain uses TRBV7-3 with TRBJ2-1, with D perhaps TRBD2 (6 bases). Trimming removed 5 bases at V and 2 bases at J, with 16 bases between. The CDR3 loop spans 16 amino acids. Germline V gene data show CDR1 as SGHTA and CDR2 as FQGTGA. The chain's CDR3 is CASSLNSPGAYNEQFF. CDR3 coding DNA: TGTGCCAGCAGCCTAAACTCTCCGGGAGCCTACAATGAGCAGTTCTTC.

This sequence joins TRBV27 and TRBJ2-1; TRBD2 matches 8 bases. The CDR3 loop spans 15 amino acids. From germline, CDR1 is MNHEY and CDR2 SMNVEV (reference sequence). V gave up 5 bases and J gave up 8 bases; unmatched junction bases: 11. In DNA form, the CDR3 reads TGTGCCAGCAGTCCGGCTAGCGGGCTGGGGTATGAGCAGTTCTTC. Encoded protein: CASSPASGLGYEQFF.

This clone has just a few counts. The J gene is TRBJ2-2, the V gene TRBV6-5; maybe TRBD1 (6 bases). V was cut by 6 bases and J by 5 bases, with 13 bases left in between. The CDR3 is 14 amino acids. Germline CDR1 is MNHEY and CDR2 is SVGAGI. CDR3 sequence reads: CASSRDTLTGELFF. Here the CDR3 DNA reads TGTGCCAGCAGCAGGGACACATTGACCGGGGAGCTGTTTTTT.

The CDR3 here is CASSPGIGEGWYGYTF. In DNA, the CDR3 is TGTGCCAGCTCCCCGGGGATTGGGGAAGGTTGGTATGGCTACACCTTC. This chain joins TRBV18 and TRBJ1-2; D is unresolved. In germline, CDR1 is KGHSH, CDR2 LQKENI. V was trimmed by 6 bases and J by 5 bases, leaving 22 bases between them. CDR3 length equals 16 residues.